This TCR beta chain was recorded in a study of shared clonotypes between healthy human individuals. This CDR3 has 16 residues. Germline V gives CDR1 SGHRS, CDR2 YFSETQ. Unmatched junction bases numbered 8, after V lost 5 bases and J lost 2 bases. The authors distributed each subset's genomic DNA evenly over several immunoSEQ plates. Assay used: immunoSEQ multiplex PCR; TCRdb lists only in-frame clones, some missing. The data hold a few million clones, with around 90% observed a single time. This sequence was found in a man younger than 30 in good health. The V gene is TRBV5-1, the J gene TRBJ2-3, with 10 positions matching TRBD2. Specimen: naive CD4+ T cells sorted from blood. Subset defined: CD45RA+ positively selected. For the CDR3, the DNA is TGCGCCAGCAGAATGTGGACTAGCGGAAACACAGATACGCAGTATTTT. This codes for CASRMWTSGNTDTQYF. Based on the CDR3 plus reference TRBV5-1 and TRBJ2-3, the full variable domain is KAGVTQTPRYLIKTRGQQVTLSCSPISGHRSVSWYQQTPGQGLQFLFEYFSETQRNKGNFPGRFSGRQFSNSRSEMNVSTLELGDSALYLCASRMWTSGNTDTQYFGPGTRLTVL.